This TCR beta chain was obtained from a study of blood T cell repertoires in COVID-19. Study at large: Samples taken during acute and convalescent COVID-19 were collected in the United States, Italy and Spain. Sources were T cells, B-cell-depleted T cells, or PBMCs; the material itself was cDNA or gDNA.

The CDR3 extends over 15 amino acids. Germline V gene lookup returns CDR1 SSHAT and CDR2 FNYEAQ (reference sequence). Sequencing used immunoSEQ multiplex PCR; TCRdb keeps in-frame clones, though not all of them. The sample shows roughly 68,000 clones, around 90% of them seen only once. On this clone: At one boundary the junction diverges from the germline segment, which might be a read error.

Source material: peripheral blood. The receptor's source is a man in his fifties or sixties with active COVID-19. The chain recombines TRBV7-7 with TRBJ2-1; 13 positions match TRBD2. CDR3 sequence: CASSLGTSGDNEQFF. The DNA of the CDR3 is TGTGCTAGCAGCTTGGGGACTAGCGGGGACAATGAGCAGTTCTTC.